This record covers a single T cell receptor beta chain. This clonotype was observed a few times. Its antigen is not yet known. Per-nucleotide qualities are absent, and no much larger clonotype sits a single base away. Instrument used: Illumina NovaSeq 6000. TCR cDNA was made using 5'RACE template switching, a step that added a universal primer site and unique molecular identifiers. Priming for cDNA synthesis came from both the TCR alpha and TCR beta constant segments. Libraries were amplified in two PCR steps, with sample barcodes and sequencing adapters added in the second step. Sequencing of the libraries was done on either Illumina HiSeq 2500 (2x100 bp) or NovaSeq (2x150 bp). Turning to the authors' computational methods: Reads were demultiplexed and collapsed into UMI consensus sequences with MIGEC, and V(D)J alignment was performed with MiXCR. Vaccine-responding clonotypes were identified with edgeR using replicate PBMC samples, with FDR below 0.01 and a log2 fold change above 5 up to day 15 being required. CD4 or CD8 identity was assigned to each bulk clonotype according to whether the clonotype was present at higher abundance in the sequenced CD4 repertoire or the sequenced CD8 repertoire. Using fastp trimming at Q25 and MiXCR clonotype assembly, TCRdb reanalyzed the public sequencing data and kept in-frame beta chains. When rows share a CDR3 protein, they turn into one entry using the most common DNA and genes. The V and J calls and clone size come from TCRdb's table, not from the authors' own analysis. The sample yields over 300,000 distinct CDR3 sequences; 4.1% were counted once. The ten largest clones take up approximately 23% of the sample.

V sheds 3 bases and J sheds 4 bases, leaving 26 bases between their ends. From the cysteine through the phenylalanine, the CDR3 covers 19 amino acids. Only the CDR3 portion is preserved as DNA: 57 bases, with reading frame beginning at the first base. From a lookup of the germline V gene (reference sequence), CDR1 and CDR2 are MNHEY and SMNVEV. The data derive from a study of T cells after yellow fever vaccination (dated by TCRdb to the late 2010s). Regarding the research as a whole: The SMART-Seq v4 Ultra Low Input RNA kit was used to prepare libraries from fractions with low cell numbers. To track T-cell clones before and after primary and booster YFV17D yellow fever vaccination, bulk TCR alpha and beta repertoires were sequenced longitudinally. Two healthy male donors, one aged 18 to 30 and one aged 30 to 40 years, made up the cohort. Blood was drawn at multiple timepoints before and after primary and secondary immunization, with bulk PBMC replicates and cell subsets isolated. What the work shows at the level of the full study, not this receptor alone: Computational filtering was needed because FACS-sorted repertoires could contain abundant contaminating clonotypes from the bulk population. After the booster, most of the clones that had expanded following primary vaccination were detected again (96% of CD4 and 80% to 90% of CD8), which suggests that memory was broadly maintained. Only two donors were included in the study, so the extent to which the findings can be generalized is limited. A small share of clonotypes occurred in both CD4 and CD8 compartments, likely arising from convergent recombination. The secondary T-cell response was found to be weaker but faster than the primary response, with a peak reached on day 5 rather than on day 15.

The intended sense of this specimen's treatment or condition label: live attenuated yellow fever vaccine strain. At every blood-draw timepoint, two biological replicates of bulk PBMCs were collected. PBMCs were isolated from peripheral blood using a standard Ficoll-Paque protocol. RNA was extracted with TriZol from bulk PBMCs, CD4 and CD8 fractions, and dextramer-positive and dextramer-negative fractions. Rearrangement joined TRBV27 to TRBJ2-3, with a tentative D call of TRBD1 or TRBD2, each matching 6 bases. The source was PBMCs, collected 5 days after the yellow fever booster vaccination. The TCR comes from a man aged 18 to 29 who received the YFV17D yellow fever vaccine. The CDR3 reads CASSFIGGGWGVRADTQYF. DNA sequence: TGTGCCAGCAGTTTCATAGGAGGGGGATGGGGGGTGAGGGCAGATACGCAGTATTTT.